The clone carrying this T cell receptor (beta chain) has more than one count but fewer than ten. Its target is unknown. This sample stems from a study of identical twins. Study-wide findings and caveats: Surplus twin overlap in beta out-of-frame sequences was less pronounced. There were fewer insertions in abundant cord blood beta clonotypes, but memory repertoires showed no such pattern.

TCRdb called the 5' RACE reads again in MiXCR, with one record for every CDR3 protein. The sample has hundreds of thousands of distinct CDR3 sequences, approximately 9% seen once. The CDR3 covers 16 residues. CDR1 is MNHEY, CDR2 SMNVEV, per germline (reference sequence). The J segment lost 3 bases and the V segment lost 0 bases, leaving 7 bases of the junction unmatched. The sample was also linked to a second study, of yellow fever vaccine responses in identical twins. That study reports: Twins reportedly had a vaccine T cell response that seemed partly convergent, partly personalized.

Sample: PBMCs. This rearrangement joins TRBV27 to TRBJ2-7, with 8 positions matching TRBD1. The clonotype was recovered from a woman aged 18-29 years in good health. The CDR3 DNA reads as TGTGCCAGCAGTTTATCTGAGGACAGGGAGATCTACGAGCAGTACTTC. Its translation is CASSLSEDREIYEQYF.